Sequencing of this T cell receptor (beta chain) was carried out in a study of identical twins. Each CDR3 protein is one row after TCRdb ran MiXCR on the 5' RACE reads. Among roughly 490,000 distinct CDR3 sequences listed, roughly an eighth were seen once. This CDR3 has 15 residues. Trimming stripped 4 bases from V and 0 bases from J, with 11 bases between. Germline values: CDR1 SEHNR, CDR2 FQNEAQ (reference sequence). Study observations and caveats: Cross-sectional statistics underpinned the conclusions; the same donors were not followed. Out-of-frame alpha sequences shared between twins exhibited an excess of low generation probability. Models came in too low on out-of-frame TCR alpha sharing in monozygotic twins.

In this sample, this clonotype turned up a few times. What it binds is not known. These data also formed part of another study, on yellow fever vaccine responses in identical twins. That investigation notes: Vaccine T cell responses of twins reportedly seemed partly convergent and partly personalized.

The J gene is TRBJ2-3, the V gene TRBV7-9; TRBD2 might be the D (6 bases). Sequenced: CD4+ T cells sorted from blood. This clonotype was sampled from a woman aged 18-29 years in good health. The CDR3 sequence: CASSYYGGSTDTQYF. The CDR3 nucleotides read TGTGCCAGCAGCTATTACGGGGGAAGCACAGATACGCAGTATTTT.